Described below is a single T cell receptor beta chain sequence and its context. This record comes from a study of cytomegalovirus exposure and HLA in healthy donors. PCR involved 60 Vbeta and 13 Jbeta primers. The data were produced by immunoSEQ multiplex PCR, yet TCRdb's version contains in-frame clones alone and is incomplete. The table shows about 190,000 clones, with about 77% occurring only once. The CDR3 runs to 14 residues. Trimming at V came to 3 bases and at J to 5 bases, leaving 7 bases not matched to a gene. Germline values: CDR1 SGHTA, CDR2 FQGNSA. This receptor was obtained from a man in his thirties or forties in good health and CMV-seropositive. This sequence joins TRBV7-2 and TRBJ2-7; 7 nucleotides align to TRBD1. The sample consisted of PBMCs. In DNA form, the CDR3 reads TGTGCCAGCAGCTTTCAAACAGGGGCTGACGAGCAGTACTTC. Translating gives CASSFQTGADEQYF.